The clone carrying this T cell receptor (beta chain) has a handful of counts. Its matching antigen is unknown. This sample is part of a study of T cell responses to AZD1222 COVID-19 vaccine. General study results and limits: Increased Spike-specific TCR breadth and depth were observed after two AZD1222 doses. Nearly half of spike-specific TCRs reportedly target unmutated variant regions. Baseline testing showed seropositivity in only six AZD1222 recipients. Mapped onto spike, vaccine-associated CD4 TCRs spanned it and were dominant at 160-218 and 743-854.

Germline CDR1 SNHLY, CDR2 FYNNEI. V lost 5 bases to trimming and J lost 0 bases, with 10 bases between them. This CDR3 has 14 amino acids. Repertoires were generated with immunoSEQ multiplex PCR, while TCRdb's copy carries only in-frame clones and drops some. There are about 110,000 clones in the sample; roughly 90% occur only once, and 6.6% lies in the top ten. The clonotype originates from an adult in good health. The rearrangement links TRBV2 to TRBJ1-2; D is unclear. Here the sequenced sample was peripheral blood, taken on day 0 of AZD1222 vaccination. In DNA, the CDR3 is TGTGCCAGCAGTCCCCGGGGAGCTAACTATGGCTACACCTTC. Protein: CASSPRGANYGYTF. Supplemented by reference TRBV2 and TRBJ1-2, the full variable domain reads EPEVTQTPSHQVTQMGQEVILRCVPISNHLYFYWYRQILGQKVEFLVSFYNNEISEKSEIFDDQFSVERPDGSNFTLKIRSTKLEDSAMYFCASSPRGANYGYTFGSGTRLTVV.